A selection of T cell receptor beta chains follows, all from one sample in a study of technical replicates of blood from a handful of donors. Method: immunoSEQ multiplex PCR; TCRdb's copy keeps in-frame clones and lacks some. This sample has about 82,000 clones, with approximately 94% found just once. Sequenced material: T cells isolated from PBMCs. The receptors shown here come from a human donor in good health. CDR3s include the opening cysteine and the closing phenylalanine or tryptophan. D genes are given only for firm matches. Size tells how often a clone was seen (once, few, many) or the class of an expanded clone, and some rows leave it out.

J gene,clone size,V gene,D gene,CDR3 protein,CDR3 DNA
TRBJ2-3,.,TRBV2,TRBD2,CASLGLARTDTQYF,TGTGCCAGCTTAGGACTAGCGCGGACAGATACGCAGTATTTT
TRBJ2-7,.,TRBV9,.,CASSVEKGVGSYEQYF,TGTGCCAGCAGCGTCGAGAAGGGGGTGGGATCCTACGAGCAGTACTTC
TRBJ2-1,.,TRBV27,.,CASRWGTFYNEQFF,TGTGCCAGCAGATGGGGGACTTTCTACAATGAGCAGTTCTTC
TRBJ1-2,few,TRBV7-9,.,CASSYVGGDDGYTF,TGTGCCAGCAGCTACGTGGGAGGGGATGATGGCTACACCTTC
TRBJ1-2,.,TRBV14,TRBD1,CASSQGQQANYGYTF,TGTGCCAGCAGCCAGGGACAGCAAGCTAACTATGGCTACACCTTC
TRBJ1-5,.,TRBV5-8,.,CASSSRGGGAPQHF,TGTGCCAGCAGCTCGAGAGGAGGGGGGGCGCCCCAGCATTTT
TRBJ2-1,.,TRBV5-8,.,CASSLAAGTYNEQFF,TGTGCCAGCAGCTTGGCCGCCGGGACTTACAATGAGCAGTTCTTC
TRBJ2-1,.,TRBV11-2,TRBD2,CASSSLAGVGEQFF,TGTGCCAGCAGCTCCCTAGCGGGAGTAGGGGAGCAGTTCTTC
TRBJ2-7,.,TRBV15,.,CATSSRFKTAGYEQYF,TGTGCCACCAGCAGTCGTTTTAAGACCGCGGGCTACGAGCAGTACTTC
TRBJ2-7,once,TRBV4-3,TRBD1,CASSYGQGSYEQYF,TGCGCCAGCAGCTACGGACAGGGGTCCTACGAGCAGTACTTC
TRBJ1-1,.,TRBV19,.,CASSIGAGENTEAFF,TGTGCCAGTAGTATTGGGGCAGGGGAGAACACTGAAGCTTTCTTT
TRBJ1-4,.,TRBV29-1,TRBD1,CSVGNTSGGPNEKLFF,TGCAGCGTTGGAAATACTTCAGGGGGCCCCAATGAAAAACTGTTTTTT
TRBJ1-1,.,TRBV5-8,TRBD1,CASSNSGTGRSMNTEAFF,TGTGCCAGCAGCAATTCCGGGACAGGGCGCTCTATGAACACTGAAGCTTTCTTT
TRBJ2-3,.,TRBV5-4,TRBD2,CASSFSSGRNLDTQYF,TGTGCCAGCAGCTTCTCAAGCGGGAGGAACCTAGATACGCAGTATTTT
TRBJ2-7,.,TRBV5-4,.,CASSLVGSPYEQYF,TGTGCCAGCAGCTTGGTGGGGAGTCCCTACGAGCAGTACTTC
TRBJ2-7,.,TRBV30,.,CAWSVVIKGEKEGYEQYF,TGTGCCTGGAGTGTGGTCATTAAGGGCGAGAAAGAGGGCTACGAGCAGTACTTC
TRBJ1-4,.,TRBV25-1,TRBD1,CASSQTDRDEKLFF,TGTGCCAGCAGCCAAACCGACAGGGACGAAAAACTGTTTTTT
TRBJ2-7,.,TRBV5-1,TRBD1,CASSLTGGDEQYF,TGCGCCAGCAGCTTAACAGGGGGCGACGAGCAGTACTTC
TRBJ2-7,.,TRBV2,TRBD2,CASNPRPGLEYEQYF,TGTGCCAGCAACCCCCGTCCGGGACTAGAGTACGAGCAGTACTTC
TRBJ1-5,.,TRBV27,.,CASSYQGADQPQHF,TGTGCCAGCAGTTATCAAGGGGCTGATCAGCCCCAGCATTTT
TRBJ2-7,.,TRBV6-5,TRBD2,CASRGSGKLGEQYF,TGTGCCAGCAGAGGGAGCGGGAAATTGGGGGAGCAGTACTTC
TRBJ2-2,.,TRBV30,.,CAWSGTRYTGELFF,TGTGCCTGGAGCGGTACGCGGTACACCGGGGAGCTGTTTTTT
TRBJ2-7,.,TRBV9,TRBD1,CASSPGQGRYEQYF,TGTGCCAGCAGCCCTGGACAGGGGCGGTACGAGCAGTACTTC
TRBJ2-1,.,TRBV6-1,.,CASPGGLAYNEQFF,TGTGCCAGCCCCGGGGGTCTAGCGTACAATGAGCAGTTCTTC
TRBJ2-7,.,TRBV5-6,TRBD2,CASSFGTSYYEQYF,TGTGCCAGCAGCTTCGGGACTAGTTACTACGAGCAGTACTTC
TRBJ2-3,.,TRBV27,.,CASSQRGSTTDTQYF,TGTGCCAGCAGCCAAAGGGGGAGCACCACAGATACGCAGTATTTT
TRBJ2-6,.,TRBV19,.,CASSMSVLGANVLTF,TGTGCCAGTAGTATGTCGGTATTGGGGGCCAACGTCCTGACTTTC
TRBJ2-5,.,TRBV10-1,TRBD2,CAMQTSGRTETQYF,TGCGCCATGCAGACTAGCGGGAGGACAGAGACCCAGTACTTC
TRBJ2-1,.,TRBV27,TRBD2,CASSLLGTSGDPDEQFF,TGTGCCAGCAGTTTACTGGGGACTAGCGGGGATCCTGATGAGCAGTTCTTC
TRBJ2-1,.,TRBV7-9,.,CASSWGYADNEQFF,TGTGCCAGCAGCTGGGGCTATGCTGACAATGAGCAGTTCTTC
TRBJ2-1,.,TRBV19,TRBD1,CASSWGTGKLNEQFF,TGTGCCAGTAGTTGGGGGACAGGGAAGCTAAATGAGCAGTTCTTC
TRBJ2-1,.,TRBV27,TRBD2,CASSLAGWKGTSGGVENEQFF,TGTGCCAGCAGTTTGGCGGGATGGAAGGGGACTAGCGGGGGGGTAGAGAATGAGCAGTTCTTC
TRBJ1-4,.,TRBV9,.,CASSVLSDRQNEKLFF,TGTGCCAGCAGCGTACTATCGGACAGACAAAATGAAAAACTGTTTTTT
TRBJ1-1,.,TRBV7-7,.,CASSFSDITEAFF,TGTGCTAGCAGCTTTAGTGATATCACTGAAGCTTTCTTT
TRBJ1-5,.,TRBV7-2,TRBD1,CASSLGRTGGNQPQHF,TGTGCCAGCAGCTTAGGACGGACAGGGGGCAATCAGCCCCAGCATTTT
TRBJ2-5,.,TRBV5-4,TRBD1,CASSPGGEGTQYF,TGTGCCAGCAGCCCAGGGGGCGAGGGGACCCAGTACTTC
TRBJ2-7,.,TRBV30,.,CAWSVMGSSYEQYF,TGTGCCTGGAGTGTAATGGGTAGCAGCTACGAGCAGTACTTC
TRBJ1-1,.,TRBV7-8,.,CASSLGWRGPTEAFF,TGTGCCAGCAGCTTAGGGTGGCGGGGGCCCACTGAAGCTTTCTTT
TRBJ2-1,.,TRBV30,TRBD2,CAFSGTAYNEQFF,TGTGCCTTCAGCGGGACCGCCTACAATGAGCAGTTCTTC
TRBJ2-7,.,TRBV29-1,.,CSVEEHDDSRQQYF,TGCAGCGTTGAAGAACACGACGACAGCCGACAGCAGTACTTC
TRBJ1-5,.,TRBV4-2,TRBD1,CASSQDTGDGNQPQHF,TGTGCCAGCAGCCAAGACACAGGGGACGGCAATCAGCCCCAGCATTTT
TRBJ2-3,.,TRBV27,.,CASSLIAYTDTQYF,TGTGCCAGCAGTTTAATAGCGTATACAGATACGCAGTATTTT
TRBJ1-3,.,TRBV25-1,.,CASREKEISSGNTIYF,TGTGCCAGCAGGGAAAAGGAGATTAGCTCTGGAAACACCATATATTTT
TRBJ2-7,.,TRBV12-5,TRBD2,CASGSGTSNYEQYF,TGTGCTAGTGGTAGCGGGACTAGCAACTACGAGCAGTACTTC
TRBJ2-1,.,TRBV7-3,TRBD2,CASSLPRGSGSPSYNEQFF,TGTGCCAGCAGCTTACCACGCGGTAGCGGGAGCCCTTCCTACAATGAGCAGTTCTTC
TRBJ1-5,.,TRBV2,.,CASSDAYPRQNSNQPQHF,TGTGCCAGCAGTGACGCCTACCCACGACAGAACTCCAATCAGCCCCAGCATTTT
TRBJ1-1,.,TRBV13,.,CASSLGLTANTEAFF,TGTGCCAGCAGCTTAGGTTTAACAGCGAACACTGAAGCTTTCTTT
TRBJ2-5,.,TRBV7-8,TRBD2,CASSLGGLTETQYF,TGTGCCAGCAGCCTGGGAGGGCTCACAGAGACCCAGTACTTC
TRBJ2-1,.,TRBV29-1,TRBD1,CSARTGGFYNEQFF,TGCAGCGCGAGGACAGGGGGCTTCTACAATGAGCAGTTCTTC
TRBJ2-7,.,TRBV7-2,TRBD2,CASSLVVWTSGTYEQYF,TGTGCCAGCAGCTTAGTAGTGTGGACTAGCGGGACCTACGAGCAGTACTTC
TRBJ1-1,.,TRBV7-9,.,CASSFRYTEAFF,TGTGCCAGCAGCTTCAGATACACTGAAGCTTTCTTT